This is a list of T cell receptor beta chains from one sample in a study of cytomegalovirus exposure and HLA in healthy donors. Clones were read by immunoSEQ multiplex PCR, and TCRdb kept only the in-frame ones, dropping some. Altogether approximately 190,000 clones are present, around 83% being singletons, with the ten largest covering 1.5% to 2%. Source material: PBMCs. The receptor set was obtained from a man between 35 and 55 years old in good health and CMV-seropositive. Both conserved end residues are part of each CDR3. D genes are given only for firm matches. Some rows mark clone size as missing; the rest say once, few, many or name a class of expanded clone.

CDR3 DNA	CDR3 protein	V gene	J gene	D gene	clone size
TGTGCCAGCATCCCTAGCGGGAGGTCCACCGGGGAGCTGTTTTTT	CASIPSGRSTGELFF	TRBV7-2	TRBJ2-2	TRBD2	-
TGTGCCAGCAGCACTGGACAGTTACTACAAGGGACCCAGTACTTC	CASSTGQLLQGTQYF	TRBV7-6	TRBJ2-5	-	-
TGTGCCAGCAGTTACCTGACAGGGGCAGTCGCCTACGAGCAGTACTTC	CASSYLTGAVAYEQYF	TRBV6-5	TRBJ2-7	TRBD1	few
TGTGCCAGCACCGCCAACAGGGCTGGTGAGCAGTTCTTC	CASTANRAGEQFF	TRBV7-2	TRBJ2-1	-	-
TGTGCCAGCAGTACCCCCACTAGCGGATTCTACAATGAGCAGTTCTTC	CASSTPTSGFYNEQFF	TRBV28	TRBJ2-1	TRBD2	once
TGTGCCAGCAGTGCCAACCCCGGACAGGGCCTGTTTTTT	CASSANPGQGLFF	TRBV6-4	TRBJ1-4	TRBD1	few
TGTGCCAGCAGTGAAGAACTAGCGGGGGGCAATGAGCAGTTCTTC	CASSEELAGGNEQFF	TRBV25-1	TRBJ2-1	TRBD2	-
TGTGCCAGCAGCCTCGACAGCTATGGCGAGCAGTACTTC	CASSLDSYGEQYF	TRBV7-9	TRBJ2-7	-	few
TGTGCCAGCAGCTCGCTAGGAGACGGTGACACCGGGGAGCTGTTTTTT	CASSSLGDGDTGELFF	TRBV11-1	TRBJ2-2	-	-
TGTGCCAGCAGACCCGGGAGGGAAAACACCGGGGAGCTGTTTTTT	CASRPGRENTGELFF	TRBV21-1	TRBJ2-2	-	-
TGTGCCAGCAGCGTAGCCCGGGACAGCCCCCTTGAAGCTTTCTTT	CASSVARDSPLEAFF	TRBV9	TRBJ1-1	TRBD1	-
TGTGCCAGCAGTGAACAGGGCTACGAGCAGTACTTC	CASSEQGYEQYF	TRBV6-1	TRBJ2-7	-	-
TGTGCCAGCAGGCCGATGGGGAGCGGGAGGGCCAGAGCAGATACGCAGTATTTT	CASRPMGSGRARADTQYF	TRBV28	TRBJ2-3	TRBD2	-
TGTGCCAGCAGCTTAGACAGAACCTCCTACGAGCAGTACTTC	CASSLDRTSYEQYF	TRBV7-9	TRBJ2-7	-	-
TGTGCCAGTAGTATAGAAAGGGGAGAGACCCAGTACTTC	CASSIERGETQYF	TRBV19	TRBJ2-5	-	-
TGCGCCAGCAGTGTTAGGACTAGCGGGAGGGCTGTTTATGAGCAGTTCTTC	CASSVRTSGRAVYEQFF	TRBV10-1	TRBJ2-1	TRBD2	-
TGTGCCAGTAACGTGGCAGGGAATTCAGATGAGCAGTTCTTC	CASNVAGNSDEQFF	TRBV19	TRBJ2-1	-	-
TGTGCCAGTAGTATATCTACAGGAGATGCTCAGCCCCAGCATTTT	CASSISTGDAQPQHF	TRBV19	TRBJ1-5	-	once
TGTGCCAGCAGCTTAGGTGGGGGGGGCGGGAGGTCGGACAATGAGCAGTTCTTC	CASSLGGGGGRSDNEQFF	TRBV7-7	TRBJ2-1	TRBD2	-
TGCAGCGTTGTAAAGGGGAGGCAGCCCCAGCATTTT	CSVVKGRQPQHF	TRBV29-1	TRBJ1-5	-	medium-sized
TGTGCCAGCAGCTTAATAAAGGGAGGAGAGTACGAGCAGTACTTC	CASSLIKGGEYEQYF	TRBV7-9	TRBJ2-7	-	-
TGTGCCAGTCGGACAGGGGGTACTCTGGAGCAGTACTTC	CASRTGGTLEQYF	TRBV19	TRBJ2-5	TRBD1	-
TGTGCCCGGGGGCATGCGGGAGGGTTCACAGATACGCAGTATTTT	CARGHAGGFTDTQYF	TRBV30	TRBJ2-3	TRBD2	-
TGTGCCAGCAGTGGCGGGGCAGCCAAGAATGAAAAACTGTTTTTT	CASSGGAAKNEKLFF	TRBV6-1	TRBJ1-4	-	-
TGTGCCAGCAGTGAAGGTAGGGGGGGGAATCAGCCCCAGCATTTT	CASSEGRGGNQPQHF	TRBV2	TRBJ1-5	-	-
TGTGCCAGCAGTGAACGGGCTAGGGGGGGCACTGGGGAGCAGTACTTC	CASSERARGGTGEQYF	TRBV6-1	TRBJ2-7	-	-
TGTGCCAATCCAACTAGGGCACAAGAGACCCAGTACTTC	CANPTRAQETQYF	TRBV27	TRBJ2-5	-	few
TGCGCCAGCAGTGAGTCGACTCGAGACGAGCAGTACTTC	CASSESTRDEQYF	TRBV10-1	TRBJ2-7	-	-